What follows is one TCR beta chain and its context. Its binding antigen is unknown. Base qualities were left out, and no much larger clone turns up one base away. Library method: the immunoSEQ multiplex PCR assay. A mixture of 60 forward primers for TCR Vbeta segments and 13 reverse primers for TCR Jbeta segments was used in the multiplex PCR. The CDR3 region of rearranged TCR beta genes was amplified from genomic DNA by a multiplex PCR assay. The Illumina HiSeq System was used to sequence the amplified TCR beta libraries as 87-base-pair reads. Regarding the original processing steps: A later analysis counted about 80 million unique TCR beta chains across the 650 to 800 repertoires, and 9 million to 14 million of these chains were shared by at least two donors. Raw reads were error-corrected and collapsed into unique sequences with a nearest-neighbor algorithm that merged closely related sequences to remove PCR and sequencing errors. CDR3 sequences were aligned to IMGT reference sequences to assign V, D and J gene segments. For a sequence to be retained, at least a six-nucleotide match to both a V gene segment and a J gene segment was required. Rearrangements were classified as productive when the CDR3 lacked stop codons and remained in frame with V and J, and all other rearrangements were classified as non-productive. Following IMGT convention, CDR3 was defined as the stretch from the second conserved V-encoded cysteine up to the conserved J-encoded phenylalanine. The earlier analysis of 500 to 750 of the donors excluded any sequence lacking an unambiguous match to a single V gene segment. An earlier analysis of almost 600 of the donors classified V segments as functional when productive rearrangements were above 56.7% and as segregating when the standard deviation between donors was above 5%. A statistical classification framework was built for diagnosing cytomegalovirus status from the catalog of TCR beta chain sequences. In a later analysis, V and J genes were assigned by comparing TCR nucleotide sequences against IMGT/GENE-DB human TR gene sequences. Using the TCRdist pipeline, a later analysis assigned CDR3 sequences along with most-parsimonious VDJ recombination scenarios. In a later analysis, each TCR beta chain was defined by its CDR3 amino acid sequence together with its V-gene family, and reads without a unique V-gene family were excluded. To address suspected cross-contamination and a sequencing artifact, a later analysis removed around 590 highly shared, low-generation-probability nucleotide sequences. In a later analysis, a clonal expansion index for each public chain was calculated from normalized within-repertoire ranks of inferred template counts. Generation probabilities in a later analysis came from a VDJ recombination model fitted to out-of-frame rearrangements, and those results were checked against IGoR. A later analysis scored TCR-TCR, TCR-HLA and TCR-CMV co-occurrence with hypergeometric tests, applying a repertoire-size bias correction to TCR pairs. A later analysis estimated false discovery rates by permuting HLA or CMV assignments 20 times. In a later analysis, co-occurring TCRs were grouped using DBSCAN, and TCRdist sequence similarity was added for clustering within HLA-allele-positive subsets. Repertoires with fewer than 30,000 or more than 120,000 public chains, plus five repertoires with anomalous nucleotide sharing, were excluded from co-occurrence clustering. The source is immuneACCESS, and TCRdb retained only in-frame sequences with V and J called. Part of the clones is not carried over; for the studies checked, unresolved V genes explain less than half of this, and the remainder is unexplained. V, J and clone size are taken as reported in that table, and D and trimming were inferred from the DNA itself. The sample table records approximately 140,000 clones; roughly 88% of these occur just once. The ten largest clonotypes hold less than 3.5% of the sample.

The source of the sample is a study of cytomegalovirus exposure and HLA in healthy donors (dated by TCRdb to about 2017). With regard to the full study: An earlier analysis of roughly 610 of the donors reported approximately 280 Gb of sequence data and around 120 million unique TCR beta sequences obtained from about 170 million T cells. An early release covering 550 to 650 HLA-typed donors comprised about 320 gigabases of sequencing data and approximately 80 million unique TCR sequences. Among the roughly 430 genotyped donors, more than 70% belonged to the genetic ancestry cluster associated with self-reported Caucasian donors. The study aimed to test whether signatures of past pathogen exposure could be identified by cataloging public T cell receptors. The study profiled the T cell repertoires of hundreds of subjects by immunosequencing and related them to cytomegalovirus serostatus. In addition to the first cohort of 650 to 800 subjects, a separate validation cohort of some 120 different subjects was used. High-throughput TCR immunosequencing, statistical association of individual TCRs with disease status, and machine learning were combined to predict cytomegalovirus infection status. To study patterns of TCR occurrence, a later analysis re-analyzed previously published TCR beta repertoires from 550 to 800 donors and added high-resolution HLA genotyping. Rather than drawing on any new phenotypic data, the later analysis identified candidate immune exposures from TCR beta sequences and the way those sequences occurred across donors. An earlier analysis of around 580 of the donors used high-throughput TCR beta sequencing to judge whether each TCR beta V gene segment behaved as functional or pseudogenic. Donor age, sex, ethnicity and CMV serostatus were compiled alongside the repertoire data. Genome-wide SNP genotypes for about three fifths of the roughly 670 donors were used in a later genetic analysis, which treated that subset as a discovery cohort. All discovery cohort repertoires had been generated on a single sequencing platform. HLA typing covered class I and class II loci at four-digit resolution. Typing coverage varied by locus: roughly 620-630 donors for A, B, C, DRB1 and DQB1; about 520 for DQA1; about 600 for DPA1; approximately 450 for DPB1. About 5 DR-DQ haplotypes were handled as single units for association and clustering, since linkage in the cohort was strong. Among 300 to 500 genotyped donors of the cohort, an average of around 240,000 unique TCR beta nucleotide sequences was sequenced per donor, of which about 20% were non-productive. Points the paper makes about the study in general: An association between a missense DCLRE1C variant and V-gene and J-gene trimming of TCR beta chains was found in a later genetic analysis and replicated in an independent cohort. The cohort was sequenced for TCR beta chains only, and without alpha or paired-chain data the features that could be detected were limited. In vitro tests confirmed that a few of the cytomegalovirus-associated TCR beta chains recognize cytomegalovirus antigens. Linkage disequilibrium might explain the correlated functional status among segregating V segments, but an unknown experimental factor could not be ruled out. In a later analysis, some 17,000 TCR beta sequences were associated with specific HLA alleles at a false discovery rate of 0.05. A group of highly shared sequence variants was considered likely to be a technical artifact of the sequencing pipeline. When HLA alleles, especially DR and DQ, strongly co-occurred, attributing TCR associations to individual alleles was difficult. Presence/absence analyses assumed roughly uniform sequencing depth across donors, an assumption that may not hold. The authors suggested that the approach could potentially be extended to other disease states and immunological phenotypes. A later analysis found that HLA-associated TCR beta chains were more clonally expanded and had lower generation probabilities than equally common non-associated chains. Most TCR sequences were seen in very few donors, while some public TCRs were found in many individuals. Cytomegalovirus status was reported to be diagnosed by the classifier with high specificity and sensitivity in both the original and validation cohorts. Immune exposure information for the cohort was limited to CMV serostatus. A further reported finding was that TCR beta sequences accurately predicted the HLA-A and HLA-B alleles for most subjects in the first cohort. Most CMV-associated TCR beta chains appeared to be HLA-restricted in a later analysis, and the HLA associations seemed to be driven largely by CMV exposure. According to a later analysis, TCR association rates differed among HLA loci, with DRB1 alleles showing the most associated TCRs and HLA-C alleles showing the fewest. Because counts were too low, about 15 rarely observed V segments, including chromosome 9 orphons, were left out of the earlier analysis of some 640 of the donors. A total of 150 to 200 TCR beta chains were listed by the study as associated with cytomegalovirus. A later analysis reported that several top co-occurrence clusters appeared linked to parvovirus B19, influenza, CMV and Epstein-Barr virus. Because HLA typing was missing for some donors at each locus, association tests included only the typed subset. Some IMGT-functional V segments, including TRBV6-2 and TRBV6-3, could not be told apart with the 87-base-pair reads, so those segments were excluded. According to a later genetic analysis, donors in an Asian-associated ancestry cluster had fewer N-insertions in productive TCRs than the approximately 630-donor mean. An earlier analysis of roughly 570 of the donors showed that most TCR beta V segments appeared in productive rearrangements either about 87% or about 30% of the time, which broadly matched IMGT annotations.

In total, roughly 710 healthy bone marrow donors made up the cohort. All cohort members were sampled while nominally healthy, although unrecorded immune exposures were likely present. The donor was CMV seronegative and belonged to the group of 320 or so seronegative cohort members. A peripheral blood sample was collected from each donor, and TCR beta sequencing was performed on peripheral blood mononuclear cells. The Qiagen DNeasy Blood Extraction Kit was used to extract genomic DNA from the blood cell samples. Based on the germline V gene, the CDR1 and CDR2 sequences are SGHTA and FQGTGA. The CDR3 runs 13 residues from the cysteine to the phenylalanine. Only CDR3 DNA remains: 39 bases, in frame from the first base. The V end loses 3 bases and the J end loses 3 bases, and a stretch of 7 bases separates them.

The chain employs TRBV7-3 and TRBJ2-3, with no reliable assignment of the D segment. The sample taken for sequencing was PBMCs. This TCR derives from a man between 45 and 60 years old in good health and CMV-seronegative. Here the CDR3 is given as CASSFVQTDTQYF. The nucleotide sequence is given as TGTGCCAGCAGCTTTGTCCAGACAGATACGCAGTATTTT.